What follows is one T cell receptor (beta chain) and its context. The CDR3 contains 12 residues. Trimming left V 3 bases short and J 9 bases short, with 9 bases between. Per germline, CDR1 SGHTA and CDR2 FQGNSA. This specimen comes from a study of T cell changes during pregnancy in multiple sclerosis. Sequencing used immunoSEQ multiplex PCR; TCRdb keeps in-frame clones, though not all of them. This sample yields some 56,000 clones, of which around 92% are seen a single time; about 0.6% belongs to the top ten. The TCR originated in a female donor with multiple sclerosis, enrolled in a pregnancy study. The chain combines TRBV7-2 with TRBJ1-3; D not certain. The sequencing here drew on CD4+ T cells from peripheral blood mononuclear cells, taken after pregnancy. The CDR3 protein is CASSFPLSTIYF. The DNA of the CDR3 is TGTGCCAGCAGCTTCCCACTGAGCACCATATATTTT.